This TCR beta chain was identified during a study of breast tumors, draining lymph nodes, adjacent tissues. Study outcomes and limitations: Findings are consistent with lymph node origin and intratumoral expansion of most tumor T cells. Compared with basal-like, luminal-like tumors shared significantly more repertoire with nontumor tissue. Tumor repertoires ranked between lymph nodes and nontumor tissue in diversity, with V and J gene preferences.

This clonotype was observed at least ten times. Its antigen is not identified. Axillary draining lymph nodes of breast cancer patients supplied the node samples. TCRdb reanalysed the multiplex PCR reads using MiXCR and keeps one entry per CDR3 protein. The top ten hold roughly 1.2% of the sample, which has approximately 100,000 distinct CDR3 sequences, 21% seen once. With 0 bases removed from V and 7 bases from J, the gap between germline ends came to 11 bases. Per the germline V gene, CDR1 is SGDLS and CDR2 is YYNGEE. This CDR3 is built from 13 residues. The chain employs TRBV9 and TRBJ2-7; possibly TRBD2 for D (5 bases). The origin of this receptor is a female donor with breast cancer. Some clones in this sample may be carry-over from other donors' samples. Material for sequencing was axillary lymph node tissue. The CDR3: CASSVGSTGEQYF. DNA for the CDR3: TGTGCCAGCAGCGTAGGGAGTACGGGGGAGCAGTACTTC.